Included here is one T cell receptor beta chain sequence, with context. The table lists this clonotype with a few counts. There is no known antigen for this receptor. Base qualities were left out, and no much larger clone turns up one base away. The data belong to a study of vaccination and CD4 T cells after COVID-19 (dated by TCRdb to between 2021 and 2022). Regarding the research as a whole: SARS-CoV-2 positivity had been established in the convalescent patients by nasal swab PCR, and mild disease was recorded in roughly ten of these patients and severe disease in one. The time from the second vaccine dose to post-vaccine blood sampling had a median of roughly 70 days and ranged from about 14 to 241 days. The spike-specific CD4+ TCR repertoire was compared before and after mRNA vaccination in approximately ten COVID-19 convalescent patients and a handful of infection-naive healthy vaccine recipients. Each participant got two doses of either the Pfizer-BioNTech BNT162b2 vaccine (n=8) or the Moderna mRNA-1273 vaccine (n=2). The convalescent cohort included six males and four females, with two Hispanic individuals, seven Caucasians, two Asians and one multiracial person. Culture stimuli were overlapping spike peptide pools from SARS-CoV-2 and from the common cold coronaviruses HCoV-NL63, HCoV-OC43 and HCoV-229E. Control cultures used a CEFX viral epitope pool as positive control, an HIV-1 Nef peptide pool as negative control, or no peptide. Post-COVID blood samples were collected from convalescent patients a median of around 100 days after diagnosis, with a range of about 35 to 180 days.

What the research found in general, with its limitations: The median count of SARS-CoV-2-reactive clonotypes went up from some 23 after infection to 35 to 40 after vaccination, although the change was not significant. Only a relatively small number of convalescent patients were included in the study, and early timepoints following natural infection were not analyzed. Of the vaccine-specific clones found in convalescent patients, nearly all (304 of 307) were mono-reactive for SARS-CoV-2 spike instead of being cross-reactive with common cold coronaviruses. In convalescent patients, a median around 89% of post-vaccine SARS-CoV-2-reactive clones were detected only after vaccination, suggesting vaccine-specific priming.

The V end gives up 0 bases and the J end 7 bases, leaving 8 bases in the junction not matched to a gene. Including cysteine and phenylalanine, the CDR3 has 14 amino acids. The kept DNA is CDR3 alone, 42 bases in frame from the first base. CDR1 and CDR2, looked up from the germline V gene (reference sequence), are DFQATT and SNEGSKA. The treatment or condition label, as the study defines it: approximately 11-day PBMC culture with coronavirus spike peptide pools or control peptides (ViraFEST assay). To expand antigen-specific T cells with peptide pools and then pick out the expanded clonotypes through TCR sequencing, the study relied on the ViraFEST assay. Positive SARS-CoV-2 PCR tests in the convalescent patients dated from March to December 2020, before Alpha, Beta and Delta variants emerged in the United States. Each well held some 2 million PBMCs cultured with approximately 10 ug/ml peptide pools in IMDM containing roughly 5% human AB serum and 7.5 to 10 IU/ml IL-2. Half of the culture medium was replaced with fresh IL-2-containing medium on days 3 and 7. CD4+ T cells were isolated after roughly eleven days of culture through negative selection using the EasySep CD4+ T cell isolation kit. PBMCs were separated from whole blood using Ficoll-Paque Plus gradient centrifugation and then either used fresh or cryopreserved at -140C. Culture conditions were generally each tested in triplicate wells.

Libraries were constructed by PCR. DNA from cultured CD4+ T cells was subjected to TCR sequencing with the Oncomine TCR Beta short-read assay at the Johns Hopkins FTIC core. Genomic DNA was extracted from the cultured CD4+ T cells with the QIAamp micro DNA kit. Oncomine TCR Beta libraries made from cultured CD4+ T cells were pooled using unique dual indexes and sequenced on an Illumina iSeq 100. On the authors' methods: Non-productive sequences were removed, and CDR3s that did not start with C, did not end with F or W, or were shorter than 7 amino acids were discarded. The MANAFEST web application identified antigen-specific clonotypes by comparing peptide-stimulated wells against reference wells and other culture wells. Positive clones required FDR below 0.05, an odds ratio above 5, and productive frequency above 0.1% in at least two of three replicate wells. A clonotype counted as cross-reactive if it showed significant expansion both in the SARS-CoV-2 spike wells and in at least one common cold coronavirus spike condition. Using R version 3.6.1, CDR3 homology was evaluated through Levenshtein distances (stringdist) along with unrooted phylogenetic trees (ape). The raw public data were reprocessed by TCRdb itself: fastp quality trimming at Q25, MiXCR clonotype calling, in-frame beta chains only. Every entry covers one CDR3 protein and lists the most common genes and DNA from its rows. What appears here as the V and J calls and clone size reflects TCRdb's work, not the paper's. The sample table shows under 20,000 distinct CDR3 sequences, and roughly 71% are seen once. In total, the top ten clones hold 7.6% of the sample.

The sequence links TRBV20-1 to TRBJ1-2, and TRBD1 aligns with 7 junction nucleotides. This receptor was obtained from a human donor who had recovered from COVID-19. Sequenced material: CD4+ T cells from blood, cultured in vitro. The DNA sequence follows: TGCAGTGCTAGAGATGGGGAGGGGGCGTTTGGCTACACCTTC. Translated, it reads CSARDGEGAFGYTF.